One and the same sample provided the 15 T cell receptor beta chains below, sequenced in a study of T-cell memory formation after mild COVID-19 (dated by TCRdb to about 2021). The library was built by means of 5' RACE. The sequencing machine was an Illumina NovaSeq 6000. TCRdb ran its own pipeline on the public reads, namely fastp trimming at Q25 and MiXCR clone calling, and kept in-frame beta chains. Every distinct CDR3 protein forms one entry, paired with its most common genes and DNA. The sample includes a few hundred thousand distinct CDR3 sequences, with 25% to 30% observed a single time. Roughly 14% of the sample belongs to the ten largest clones. The specimen was PBMCs or a T cell subset sorted from them (not recorded which). All receptors derive from an adult woman who had mild COVID-19 (a few samples of this study predate the infection). The sample titles of this study are shuffled in the database, so cell type and time point are left out; the donor was told from shared clones.

The rearrangement joins TRBV7-6 to TRBJ2-3; D may be TRBD2 (6 bases). Germline CDR1 and CDR2: SGHVS and FNYEAQ. The ends were cut back, 5 bases at V and 4 bases at J, with 10 bases in the middle. The CDR3 spans 13 residues. The CDR3 nucleotides read TGTGCCAGCAGCGCACTAGCCGCAGATACGCAGTATTTT. Amino acids: CASSALAADTQYF.

The rearrangement joins TRBV5-1 to TRBJ2-2, with TRBD2 matching over 8 bases. Germline lookup yields CDR1 SGHRS and CDR2 YFSETQ. V lost 5 bases, J lost 4 bases, and 10 bases stayed unmatched. The CDR3 has 16 amino acids. The CDR3 coding sequence is TGCGCCAGCAGTTCGCTCGTAGCGGGATCCACCGGGGAGCTGTTTTTT. It is translated as CASSSLVAGSTGELFF.

This clonotype was recorded a few times. This chain links TRBV6-5 with TRBJ2-3, with TRBD1 matching 7 bases. This CDR3 region has 14 residues. The V segment lost 4 bases and the J segment 2 bases; nucleotides outside the gene matches: 3. Germline lookup yields CDR1 MNHEY and CDR2 SVGAGI. The chain's CDR3 is CASSFGQVTDTQYF. CDR3 coding DNA: TGTGCCAGCAGTTTCGGACAGGTCACAGATACGCAGTATTTT.

The chain couples TRBV24-1 to TRBJ2-7; either TRBD1 or TRBD2 may supply D (5 bases each). The CDR3 has 13 amino acids. The V and J ends lost 0 bases and 7 bases respectively, with 9 bases between them. Looked up from germline, CDR1 is KGHDR and CDR2 is SFDVKD. CDR3 in DNA: TGTGCCACCAGTGATTTGGGGACGGAAGAGCAGTACTTC. Encoded protein: CATSDLGTEEQYF.

In its sample, this clonotype was seen a few times. The J gene is TRBJ2-7, the V gene TRBV6-5, with TRBD1 as a possible D gene (5 bases). Trimming removed 7 bases from V and 5 bases from J, with 12 bases in between. From germline, CDR1 is MNHEY and CDR2 SVGAGI. The CDR3 contains 12 residues. The DNA of the CDR3 is TGTGCCAGCAAAGGGGTTTTAGACGAGCAGTACTTC. This translates into CASKGVLDEQYF.

The CDR3 loop is CATSERGDRGNTGELFF. CDR3 sequence (DNA): TGTGCCACCAGTGAAAGGGGGGACAGGGGGAACACCGGGGAGCTGTTTTTT. The rearrangement uses TRBV24-1 and TRBJ2-2; 10 nucleotides agree with TRBD1. V dropped 4 bases and J dropped 1; count of bases not matched to a gene: 5. Germline CDR1 is KGHDR and CDR2 is SFDVKD. The CDR3 is made up of 17 amino acids.

This clonotype appeared a few times. The V call is TRBV6-2 or TRBV6-3, the J call TRBJ2-7, with unresolved D. The CDR3 sequence is 13 residues long. The germline gives CDR1 MNHEY, CDR2 SVGEGT. Trimming cost V 0 bases and J 4 bases, with 7 bases left between them. This CDR3 is CASSYSLNYEQYF. Written as DNA, the CDR3 is TGTGCCAGCAGTTACTCACTAAATTACGAGCAGTACTTC.

This clonotype was seen only a few times. This chain's CDR3 is CASSLERGLLTDTQYF. DNA for the CDR3: TGCGCCAGCAGCTTGGAACGAGGTCTCCTCACAGATACGCAGTATTTT. V is TRBV5-1 and J is TRBJ2-3; D not certain. CDR3 length: 16 residues. Germline CDR1 and CDR2: SGHRS and YFSETQ. The germline V and J ends were trimmed by 0 bases and 2 bases, with 13 bases remaining between them. Filled out from reference TRBV5-1 and TRBJ2-3, the complete variable domain reads KAGVTQTPRYLIKTRGQQVTLSCSPISGHRSVSWYQQTPGQGLQFLFEYFSETQRNKGNFPGRFSGRQFSNSRSEMNVSTLELGDSALYLCASSLERGLLTDTQYFGPGTRLTVL.

This clonotype was detected only a few times. This chain joins TRBV6-5 and TRBJ1-6; the D gene is possibly TRBD1 (6 bases). Deletions cut 7 bases from V and 9 bases from J, with 16 bases between. Germline values: CDR1 MNHEY, CDR2 SVGAGI. This CDR3 has 14 amino acids. Here the CDR3 DNA reads TGTGCCAGCACTCCGGGACACGGGGGTTCACCCCTCCACTTT. Translated: CASTPGHGGSPLHF.

This clonotype was observed a few times. The chain has TRBV24-1 and TRBJ1-1; 9 bases are a match to TRBD1. V lost 4 bases to trimming and J lost 5 bases; unmatched junction nucleotides: 4. CDR1 is KGHDR and CDR2 is SFDVKD in the germline V gene. This CDR3 has 14 amino acids. CDR3: CATSEGQGGTEAFF. The CDR3 bases are TGTGCCACCAGTGAGGGACAGGGCGGAACTGAAGCTTTCTTT.

The chain couples TRBV7-2 to TRBJ2-1; 7 bases are shared with TRBD2. The CDR3 covers 18 residues. The V segment lost 4 bases and the J segment 0 bases; nucleotides outside the gene matches: 12. In germline, CDR1 is SGHTA, CDR2 FQGNSA. Here the CDR3 reads CASSSSLLARSSYNEQFF. DNA of the CDR3: TGTGCCAGCAGCTCTTCTTTACTAGCGAGAAGCTCCTACAATGAGCAGTTCTTC.

This clonotype occurred a few times. The CDR3 bases are TGTGCCAGCAGCCCCGGGGGGTGGGGCTACACCTTC. It yields the protein CASSPGGWGYTF. The chain carries TRBV7-2 and TRBJ1-2; maybe TRBD1 (5 bases). Germline V CDR1 and CDR2: SGHTA, FQGNSA. The CDR3 consists of 12 residues. Trimming shortened V by 5 bases and J by 8 bases, and 12 bases separated the two germline ends.

This clonotype was counted a few times. The rearrangement joins TRBV7-2 to TRBJ2-7; perhaps TRBD2 as D (6 bases). V gave up 1 base and J gave up 3 bases, with 10 bases separating them. The CDR3 spans 14 residues. CDR1 SGHTA and CDR2 FQGNSA come from the germline V gene. The CDR3 reads CASSLGGEFYEQYF. DNA of the CDR3: TGTGCCAGCAGCTTAGGCGGGGAGTTCTACGAGCAGTACTTC.

The CDR3 region is CASSLGSIIAYNEQFF. In DNA form, the CDR3 reads TGTGCCAGCAGCTTAGGCTCGATTATTGCCTACAATGAGCAGTTCTTC. This chain uses TRBV11-2 with TRBJ2-1; D is uncertain. CDR1 is SGHAT and CDR2 is FQNNGV in the germline V gene. V was cut by 1 base and J by 2 bases, with 12 bases left in between. The CDR3 extends over 16 amino acids.

This clonotype has a handful of counts. CDR3 region: CASSQGQGSGANVLTF. CDR3 DNA: TGCGCCAGCAGCCAGGGACAGGGATCCGGGGCCAACGTCCTGACTTTC. V is TRBV4-3 and J is TRBJ2-6; 9 bases align to TRBD1. Germline assignment: CDR1 LGHNA and CDR2 YSLEER. The CDR3 contains 16 residues. V trimming: 3 bases; J trimming: 4 bases; junction bases outside the gene matches: 4.